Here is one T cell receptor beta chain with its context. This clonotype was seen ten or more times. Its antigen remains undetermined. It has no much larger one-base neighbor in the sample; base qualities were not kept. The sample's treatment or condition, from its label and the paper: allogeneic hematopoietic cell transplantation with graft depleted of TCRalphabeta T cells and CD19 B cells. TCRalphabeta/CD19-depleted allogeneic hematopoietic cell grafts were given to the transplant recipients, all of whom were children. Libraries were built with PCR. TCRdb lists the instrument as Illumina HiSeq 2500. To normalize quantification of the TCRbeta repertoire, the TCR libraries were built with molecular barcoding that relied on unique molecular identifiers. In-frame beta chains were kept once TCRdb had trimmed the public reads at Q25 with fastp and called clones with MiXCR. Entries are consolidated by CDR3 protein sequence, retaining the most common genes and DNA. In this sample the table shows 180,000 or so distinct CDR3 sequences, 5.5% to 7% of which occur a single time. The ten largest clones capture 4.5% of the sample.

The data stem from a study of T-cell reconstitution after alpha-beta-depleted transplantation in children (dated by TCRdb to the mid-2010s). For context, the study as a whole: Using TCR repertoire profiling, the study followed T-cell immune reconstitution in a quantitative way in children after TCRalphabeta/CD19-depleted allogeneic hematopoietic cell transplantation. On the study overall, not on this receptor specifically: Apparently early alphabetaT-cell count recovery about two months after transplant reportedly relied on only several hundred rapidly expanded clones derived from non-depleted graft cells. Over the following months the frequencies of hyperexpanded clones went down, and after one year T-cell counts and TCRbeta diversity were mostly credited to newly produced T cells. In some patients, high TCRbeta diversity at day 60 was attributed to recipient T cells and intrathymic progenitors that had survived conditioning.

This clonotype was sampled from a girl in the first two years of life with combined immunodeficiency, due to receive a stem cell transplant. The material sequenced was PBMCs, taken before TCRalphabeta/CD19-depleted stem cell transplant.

The sequence in DNA is TGCAGCGTTAGGGGATCTGGGGCCAACGTCCTGACTTTC. Protein translation: CSVRGSGANVLTF. The sequence links TRBV29-1 to TRBJ2-6; a weak D assignment points to TRBD1 (5 bases agree). Its CDR3 holds 13 amino acids, cysteine through phenylalanine. CDR3 DNA only is kept here, 39 bases in frame from base 1. Trimming takes 5 bases from V and 1 base from J, and the germline ends sit 6 bases apart. The germline V gene encodes CDR1 SQVTM and CDR2 ANQGSEA.